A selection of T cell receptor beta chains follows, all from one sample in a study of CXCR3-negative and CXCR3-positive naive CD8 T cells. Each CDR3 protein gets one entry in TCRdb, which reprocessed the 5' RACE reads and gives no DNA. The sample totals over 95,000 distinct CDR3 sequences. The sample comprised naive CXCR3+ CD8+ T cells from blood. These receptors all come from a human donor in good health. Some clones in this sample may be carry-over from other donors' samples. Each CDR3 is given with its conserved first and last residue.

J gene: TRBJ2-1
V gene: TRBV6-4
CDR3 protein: CASSDGLAVNEQFF

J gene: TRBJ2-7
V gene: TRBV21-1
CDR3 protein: CASSKAEGLLYEQYF

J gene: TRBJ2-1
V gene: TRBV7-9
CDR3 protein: CASSSLGAGATNEQFF

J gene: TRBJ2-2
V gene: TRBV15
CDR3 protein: CATSSLLAGDTGELFF

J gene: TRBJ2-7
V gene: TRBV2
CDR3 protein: CASSVAAYEQYF

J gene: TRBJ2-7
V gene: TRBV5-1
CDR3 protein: CASSPWDSNPYEQYF

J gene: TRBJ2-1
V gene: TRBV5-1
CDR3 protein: CASSPQGPLRDEQFF

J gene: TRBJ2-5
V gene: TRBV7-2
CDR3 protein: CASSLVQGAMFETQYF

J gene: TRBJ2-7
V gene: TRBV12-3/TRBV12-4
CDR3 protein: CASSRTSGVEQYF

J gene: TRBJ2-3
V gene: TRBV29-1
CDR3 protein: CSVEGQLKGDTQYF

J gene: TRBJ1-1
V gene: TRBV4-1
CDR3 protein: CASSQDGGAGTEAFF

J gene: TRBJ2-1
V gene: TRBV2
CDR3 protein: CASSEGLAGSNNEQFF

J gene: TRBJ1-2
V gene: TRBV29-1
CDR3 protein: CSVEGTDNYGYTF

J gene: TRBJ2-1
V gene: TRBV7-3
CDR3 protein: CASTLTGGAYNEQFF

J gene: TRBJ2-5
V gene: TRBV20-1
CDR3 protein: CSSYSSGFVLGTQYF

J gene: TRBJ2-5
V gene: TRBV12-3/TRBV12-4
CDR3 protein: CASSLGAETQYF

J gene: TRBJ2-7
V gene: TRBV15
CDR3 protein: CATSRDWRWEQYF

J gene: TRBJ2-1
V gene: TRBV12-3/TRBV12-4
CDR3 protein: CASSFTPAGNEQFF

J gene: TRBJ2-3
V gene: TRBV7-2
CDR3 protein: CASSPSPFAQYF

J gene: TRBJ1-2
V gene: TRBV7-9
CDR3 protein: CASIPLPGGQGDKYGYTF

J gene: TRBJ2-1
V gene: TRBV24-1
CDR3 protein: CATADRGFDEQFF

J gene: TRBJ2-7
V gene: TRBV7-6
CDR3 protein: CASSLRAAGGLSYEQYF

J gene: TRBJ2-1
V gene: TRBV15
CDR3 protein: CATSREKRLAVHNEQFF

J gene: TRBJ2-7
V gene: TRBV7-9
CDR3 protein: CASSLVVRDEQYF

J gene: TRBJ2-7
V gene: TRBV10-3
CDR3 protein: CATLWGDEQYF

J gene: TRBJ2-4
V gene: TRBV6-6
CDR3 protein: CASGRDKNIQYF

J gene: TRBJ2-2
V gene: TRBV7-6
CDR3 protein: CASRDTSSGELFF

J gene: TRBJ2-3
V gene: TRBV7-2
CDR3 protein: CASSLRTVLAGAYTDTQYF

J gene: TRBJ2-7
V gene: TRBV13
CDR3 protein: CASSRGWSYEQYF

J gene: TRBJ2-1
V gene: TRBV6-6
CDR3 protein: CASDPGGPYNEQFF

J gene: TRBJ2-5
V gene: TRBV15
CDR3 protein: CATSGLKQGFGETQYF

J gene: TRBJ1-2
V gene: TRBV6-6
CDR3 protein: CASSYRGESALTYGYTF

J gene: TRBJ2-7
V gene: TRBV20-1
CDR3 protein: CSAREMTTSYEQYF

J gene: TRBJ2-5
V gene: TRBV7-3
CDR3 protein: CASSLGGSRQETQYF

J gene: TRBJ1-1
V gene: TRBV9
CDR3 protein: CASSTRDGGNTEAFF

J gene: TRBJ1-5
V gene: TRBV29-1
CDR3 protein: CSVITDSNQPQHF

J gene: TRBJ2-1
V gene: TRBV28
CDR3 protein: CASSSRLAGAPLNEQFF

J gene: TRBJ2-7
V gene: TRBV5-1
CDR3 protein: CASSLGAYEQYF

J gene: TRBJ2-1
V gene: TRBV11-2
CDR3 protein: CASSNRDLKQFF